Each of the 18 T cell receptor beta chains below was sequenced from the same sample in a study of shared clonotypes between healthy human individuals. Only in-frame clones appear in the TCRdb table, and some are missing; sequencing was by immunoSEQ multiplex PCR. The table shows 400,000 to 600,000 clones, with about three quarters occurring only once. Sequencing input: PBMCs. These receptors all stem from a woman in her 40s in good health. Some clones in this sample may be carry-over from other donors' samples.

With respect to this clone: The sample holds other DNA sequences that translate to the same CDR3. The J gene is TRBJ2-7, the V gene TRBV9, with 7 bases lining up with TRBD2. CDR3 length equals 12 residues. Germline lookup yields CDR1 SGDLS and CDR2 YYNGEE. V dropped 4 bases and J dropped 6; count of bases not matched to a gene: 4. The CDR3 reads CASSSPGGEQYF. In DNA, the CDR3 is TGTGCCAGCAGCAGCCCGGGGGGCGAGCAGTACTTC. The entire variable domain, with the rest obtained from reference TRBV9 and TRBJ2-7, is as follows: DSGVTQTPKHLITATGQRVTLRCSPRSGDLSVYWYQQSLDQGLQFLIQYYNGEERAKGNILERFSAQQFPDLHSELNLSSLELGDSALYFCASSSPGGEQYFGPGTRLTVT.

This rearrangement joins TRBV28 to TRBJ2-7; possibly TRBD2 for D (6 bases). With 5 bases removed from V and 0 bases from J, the gap between germline ends came to 11 bases. This CDR3 spans 14 amino acids. Germline V gene sequence: CDR1 MDHEN, CDR2 SYDVKM. The CDR3 loop reads CASSAPRGSYEQYF. The CDR3 DNA follows: TGTGCCAGCAGTGCCCCGCGGGGCTCCTACGAGCAGTACTTC.

This clone was seen ten or more times. This chain joins TRBV5-1 and TRBJ1-3; no definite D call. The CDR3 extends over 14 amino acids. The V and J ends lost 0 bases and 3 bases respectively, with 7 bases between them. Germline V lookup: CDR1 SGHRS, CDR2 YFSETQ. The CDR3 here is CASSLVSLGNTIYF. In nucleotides, the CDR3 is TGCGCCAGCAGCTTGGTGTCACTTGGAAACACCATATATTTT. The whole variable domain, filled in from reference TRBV5-1 and TRBJ1-3, reads KAGVTQTPRYLIKTRGQQVTLSCSPISGHRSVSWYQQTPGQGLQFLFEYFSETQRNKGNFPGRFSGRQFSNSRSEMNVSTLELGDSALYLCASSLVSLGNTIYFGEGSWLTVV.

This clone was counted a single time. The gene calls are TRBV5-4 and TRBJ2-1; the D is unclear. CDR3 length: 15 residues. Per germline, CDR1 SGHNT and CDR2 YYREEE (reference sequence). Trimming removed 1 base from V and 6 bases from J, with 14 bases in between. CDR3 sequence reads: CASSLPGISGNEQFF. The CDR3 DNA reads as TGTGCCAGCAGCTTGCCAGGCATCTCCGGCAATGAGCAGTTCTTC.

This clone showed up just once. The V gene is TRBV9, the J gene TRBJ2-5; no clear D gene. Trimming left V 4 bases short and J 4 bases short, with 8 bases between. This CDR3 contains 12 residues. Germline CDR1 SGDLS, CDR2 YYNGEE. The CDR3 nucleotides are TGTGCCAGCAGCCCATTTGGAGAGACCCAGTACTTC. Its protein is CASSPFGETQYF.

The rearrangement uses TRBV2 and TRBJ2-3, with TRBD1 as a possible D gene (6 bases). Germline CDR1 and CDR2: SNHLY and FYNNEI. This CDR3 is 13 amino acids long. The ends were cut back, 6 bases at V and 6 bases at J, with 13 bases in the middle. CDR3 amino acids: CASRATGTDTQYF. The CDR3 nucleotides read TGTGCCAGCAGAGCAACAGGGACCGATACGCAGTATTTT.

This clone was recorded at least ten times. The genes are TRBV28 and TRBJ1-1, with TRBD1 matching 8 bases. CDR1 MDHEN and CDR2 SYDVKM come from the germline V gene. V dropped 5 bases and J dropped 5; count of bases not matched to a gene: 7. The CDR3 is made up of 14 amino acids. As DNA, the CDR3 is TGTGCCAGCAGTCTGACAGGGGATGGTACTGAAGCTTTCTTT. Protein: CASSLTGDGTEAFF.

J is TRBJ1-2 and V is TRBV28; no clear D gene. The germline V and J ends were trimmed by 6 bases and 1 base, with 15 bases remaining between them. CDR1 MDHEN and CDR2 SYDVKM come from the germline V gene. The CDR3 covers 15 residues. The CDR3 is CASRTGPTLNYGYTF. DNA of the CDR3: TGTGCCAGCAGAACCGGGCCAACCCTTAACTATGGCTACACCTTC.

The rearrangement joins TRBV7-8 to TRBJ2-5; 8 bases are a match to TRBD1. Matching the DNA end better, TRBJ2-7 makes the J call doubtful. The CDR3 loop spans 14 amino acids. Germline V gives CDR1 SGHVS, CDR2 FQNEAQ. DNA for the CDR3: TGTGCCAGCAGCGCCCGACAGGGGAGGTACGAGCAGTACTTC. It is translated as CASSARQGRYEQYF.

This clone occurred many times. The chain links TRBV5-1 to TRBJ2-2; TRBD1 or TRBD2 may be the D gene (5 bases each). Deletions cut 0 bases from V and 6 bases from J, with 15 bases between. Germline values: CDR1 SGHRS, CDR2 YFSETQ. CDR3 length: 16 amino acids. CDR3 residues: CASSLVAGRLAGELFF. DNA for the CDR3: TGCGCCAGCAGCTTGGTGGCAGGGAGACTGGCCGGGGAGCTGTTTTTT.

V is TRBV18 and J is TRBJ2-5; TRBD1 might be the D (5 bases). The germline V gene encodes CDR1 KGHSH and CDR2 LQKENI. The length of the CDR3 is 14 residues. Between the trimmed V and J ends, which lost 8 bases and 5 bases, there was a span of 18 bases. CDR3 residues: CASQKGQGIETQYF. CDR3 nucleotide sequence: TGTGCCAGCCAAAAGGGCCAGGGTATCGAGACCCAGTACTTC. The full variable domain, completed using reference TRBV18 and TRBJ2-5, is NAGVMQNPRHLVRRRGQEARLRCSPMKGHSHVYWYRQLPEEGLKFMVYLQKENIIDESGMPKERFSAEFPKEGPSILRIQQVVRGDSAAYFCASQKGQGIETQYFGPGTRLLVL.

The J gene is TRBJ2-3, the V gene TRBV28; 10 bases map to TRBD2. Germline V gives CDR1 MDHEN, CDR2 SYDVKM. V was clipped by 3 bases and J by 5 bases; unmatched bases: 2. The CDR3 sequence is 14 residues long. The CDR3 DNA reads as TGTGCCAGCAGTTTTCGACTAGCGGGAGATACGCAGTATTTT. Translation gives CASSFRLAGDTQYF.

For this clone: This may stem from a read error, because a much larger clone lies one nucleotide away. The chain links TRBV28 to TRBJ2-3; D is ambiguous. The CDR3 is 12 residues long. Germline CDR1 MDHEN, CDR2 SYDVKM. Deletions cut 2 bases from V and 2 bases from J, with 2 bases between. As DNA, the CDR3 is TGTGCCAGCAGTTTAAACACAGATACGCAGTATTTT. Translating it yields CASSLNTDTQYF.

The chain has TRBV6-1 and TRBJ2-1; the match to TRBD2 covers 10 bases. V shed 5 bases and J 3 bases; nucleotides not matched to a gene: 1. Germline CDR1 reads MNHNS; CDR2 reads SASEGT. The CDR3 consists of 14 residues. CDR3 sequence: CASSTSGNYNEQFF. The CDR3 bases are TGTGCCAGCAGTACTAGCGGGAACTACAATGAGCAGTTCTTC.

This chain uses TRBV14 with TRBJ2-5; TRBD2 might be the D (6 bases). The V gene lost 4 bases and the J gene lost 0 bases, with 9 bases spanning the gap. The CDR3 extends over 14 amino acids. CDR1 is SGHDN, CDR2 FVKESK, per germline. CDR3 DNA sequence: TGTGCCAGCAGCCGGAGGGACTACCAAGAGACCCAGTACTTC. It is translated as CASSRRDYQETQYF.

Regarding this clone: One end of the junction is discordant with germline, which a read error may explain. Other nucleotide sequences in the sample specify the same CDR3. V gene TRBV28 combines with J gene TRBJ2-3; 11 positions match TRBD2. From germline, CDR1 is MDHEN and CDR2 SYDVKM. This CDR3 has 16 residues. The CDR3 here is CASSLFVLAGADTQYF. The CDR3 nucleotides are TGTGCCAGCAGTTTATTTGTACTAGCGGGAGCAGATACACAGTATTTT.

This chain joins TRBV30 and TRBJ2-5; D gene unclear. Per the germline V gene, CDR1 is GTSNPN and CDR2 is SVGIG (reference sequence). V lost 7 bases to trimming and J lost 2 bases, with 14 bases between them. This CDR3 has 13 amino acids. The CDR3 protein is CAFSSTSQETQYF. In nucleotides, the CDR3 is TGTGCCTTCAGCTCGACCTCGCAAGAGACCCAGTACTTC. The full variable domain, completed using reference TRBV30 and TRBJ2-5, is SQTIHQWPATLVQPVGSPLSLECTVEGTSNPNLYWYRQAAGRGLQLLFYSVGIGQISSEVPQNLSASRPQDRQFILSSKKLLLSDSGFYLCAFSSTSQETQYFGPGTRLLVL.

The CDR3 region has the DNA TGTGCCAGCAGTTACTCTTGGCAGGCAAACTATGGCTACACCTTC. Protein: CASSYSWQANYGYTF. The chain couples TRBV6-5 to TRBJ1-2; no definite D call. The CDR3 length is 15 residues. The V and J ends lost 0 bases and 2 bases respectively, with 10 bases between them. Looked up from germline, CDR1 is MNHEY and CDR2 is SVGAGI.